The entry that follows covers one T cell receptor (beta chain) sequence. What antigen it recognizes has not been identified. No base-level quality is on record; no much larger clone is a single base apart. Using the deep immunoSEQ assay, TCR CDR3 regions were amplified from genomic DNA by multiplex PCR. Extracted genomic DNA from each cell subset was distributed evenly across all wells of several immunoSEQ 96-well plates, and each plate was treated as a replicate. For sorted subsets, each replicate PCR was loaded with about 0.2 ug genomic DNA, equivalent to about 33,000 T cell genomes. Purified libraries were quantified with a Qubit 3.0 fluorometer, sized on a Bioanalyzer 2100, and re-quantified with the KAPA Library Quantification kit. A separate single-read 150-cycle Illumina NextSeq 550 flow cell was used to sequence each immunoSEQ 96-well plate. The published analysis was carried out like this. Because the immunoSEQ output held only junctional sequences and lacked quality scores, the filtering could not match the filtering applied to full-length reads. To assign V/J genes and CDR3, sequences were annotated against IMGT germline references using PyIR, a Python wrapper for IgBLAST v1.9. Any read was removed if the V/J assignment was weak (E-value above 1e-6), the CDR3 was missing, or the read contained stop codons, out-of-frame junctions, or ambiguous translated residues. V3J clonotypes were defined by identical inferred V gene, J gene, and CDR3 amino acid sequence. Percentage overlap between repertoires was calculated by dividing the number of shared unique clonotypes by the size of the smaller repertoire. Richness of each repertoire was evaluated using RTK rarefaction, the Chao1 estimator, and Recon v2.1 estimates of unobserved clonotypes. For all TCRbeta clonotypes obtained by the gDNA method from a handful of donors, generation probabilities were computed with OLGA. This is the immuneACCESS table as TCRdb keeps it, with only in-frame sequences that have V and J called. A part of the clones is gone; compared with another copy, unresolved V genes explain less than half, and the rest is unexplained. That table is the source of V, J and clone size, and D and trimming were worked out from the DNA. The sample table lists 2,500,000 or so clones, approximately 92% of them with a count of one. The ten largest clones represent 0.11% to 0.15% of the sample.

The data derive from a study of shared clonotypes between healthy human individuals (dated by TCRdb to about 2020). With regard to the full study: The cohort included a few men and a couple of women between 18 and 49 years of age. For each donor, three plates each were used for CD4 naive and CD4 memory, two plates were used for CD8 naive, and one plate was used for CD8 memory. To estimate repertoire size and how much clonotype sharing occurs between individuals, the study deeply sequenced the blood TCR repertoires of several healthy adults. Libraries were prepared and TCR repertoires were sequenced by different laboratories using diverse techniques, in order to increase sequencing depth and limit assay-specific biases. Between about 0.94 and 8.9 billion PBMCs per donor were obtained by leukapheresis. Beyond this particular receptor, the publication reports: Pairwise subsampling indicated that sequencing depth was expected to affect the degree of clonotype sharing among donors. When several donors were compared, the shared fraction of clonotypes was approximately 5% for naive CD4, around 4% for naive CD8, roughly 2.5% for memory CD4, and approximately 0.4% for memory CD8. Only blood was sampled, and tissue TCR repertoires likely differ from those in blood. Incomplete sequencing was indicated by rarefaction of sorted-subset datasets, despite the large sequencing depth. The genetic and exposure-history diversity represented was limited by the small number of donors. Naive subsets generally had larger estimated clonotype richness than memory subsets did. Clonotypes shared by all four sorted-subset donors showed higher generation probabilities than non-shared clonotypes.

Donors were healthy HIV-negative adults with no recently reported acute infections or vaccinations. Every donor was a Caucasian adult living in Nashville, Tennessee, USA. Magnetic negative selection was used to enrich CD4+ T cells, after which naive cells were positively selected on CD45RA and the negative fraction became the memory subset. Blood was collected by leukapheresis, and PBMCs were isolated by Ficoll-Histopaque density gradient centrifugation and then cryopreserved in liquid nitrogen vapor phase. Purity and quantity of every magnetically sorted T cell population were checked by analytical flow cytometry. Each sorted fraction had its genomic DNA isolated and then quantified by UV absorbance on a Nanodrop 2000c. The germline V gene (reference sequence) supplies CDR1 MNHEY and CDR2 SMNVEV. At the junction V is shortened by 6 bases and J by 0 bases; bases outside the gene matches: 6. The CDR3 contains 16 residues, cysteine and phenylalanine counted. Of the read, only the CDR3 DNA is kept; its 48 bases are in frame from base 1.

The chain is assembled from TRBV27 and TRBJ2-2; 8 of the junction bases match TRBD1. Sequences were obtained from naive CD4+ T cells sorted from blood. The cell subset or site tag for this specimen amounts to: CD45RA+ positively selected. This TCR was recovered from a man between 18 and 29 years old in good health. The nucleotide sequence reads TGTGCCAGCAGACCAGGGGGCCCTTCGAACACCGGGGAGCTGTTTTTT. It translates as CASRPGGPSNTGELFF.